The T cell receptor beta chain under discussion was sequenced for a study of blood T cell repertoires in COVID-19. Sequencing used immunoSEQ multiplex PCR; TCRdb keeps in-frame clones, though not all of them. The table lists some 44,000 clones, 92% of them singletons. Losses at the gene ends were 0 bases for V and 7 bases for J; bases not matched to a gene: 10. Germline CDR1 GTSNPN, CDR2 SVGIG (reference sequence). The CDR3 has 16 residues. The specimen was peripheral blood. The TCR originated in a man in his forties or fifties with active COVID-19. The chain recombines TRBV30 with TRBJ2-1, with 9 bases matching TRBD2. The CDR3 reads CAWSVRGREGQNEQFF. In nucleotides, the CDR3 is TGTGCCTGGAGTGTACGGGGGCGGGAGGGCCAGAATGAGCAGTTCTTC.